The 22 T cell receptor beta chains below come from one sample, sequenced in a study of blood T cell repertoires in COVID-19. Profiling relied on immunoSEQ multiplex PCR, and the TCRdb table lists in-frame clones only, not all of them. The table includes over 200,000 clones, about 86% detected once. What was sequenced was peripheral blood. These receptors all stem from a middle-aged man with active or convalescent COVID-19.

The chain combines TRBV2 with TRBJ2-2, with D possibly matching TRBD2 (5 bases). CDR1 is SNHLY, CDR2 FYNNEI, per germline. The CDR3 is 15 residues long. Trimming left V 2 bases short and J 2 bases short, with 9 bases between. CDR3 in amino acids: CASSELAANTGELFF. The CDR3 DNA follows: TGTGCCAGCAGTGAACTAGCAGCAAACACCGGGGAGCTGTTTTTT.

V gene TRBV7-9 combines with J gene TRBJ1-4; a weak D match, TRBD1 (5 bases). This CDR3 contains 13 residues. V lost 11 bases, J lost 4 bases, and 14 bases lay in between. Germline V gene lookup returns CDR1 SEHNR and CDR2 FQNEAQ (reference sequence). As DNA, the CDR3 is TGTGCCGGCAAAAAGACAGTTAATGAAAAACTGTTTTTT. This gives the protein CAGKKTVNEKLFF.

The chain couples TRBV7-6 to TRBJ2-2; 8 bases fit TRBD2. Germline loops: CDR1 SGHVS, CDR2 FNYEAQ. The V gene end was trimmed by 2 bases and the J gene end by 6 bases; junction bases not matched to a gene: 11. This CDR3 has 17 residues. CDR3 sequence: CASSLNPSGSPPGELFF. As DNA, the CDR3 is TGTGCCAGCAGCTTAAATCCCAGCGGGAGTCCCCCCGGGGAGCTGTTTTTT.

This chain joins TRBV6-1 and TRBJ1-2, with TRBD1 matching 9 bases. Per the germline V gene, CDR1 is MNHNS and CDR2 is SASEGT. Unmatched junction bases numbered 3, after V lost 5 bases and J lost 5 bases. This CDR3 is 13 amino acids long. The CDR3 bases are TGTGCCAGCAGTCCCGGGACAGGGTATGGCTACACCTTC. It specifies CASSPGTGYGYTF.

This chain connects TRBV19 to TRBJ2-3; 11 nucleotides agree with TRBD2. The junction had 10 bases not matched to a gene; V was cut back by 5 bases and J by 0 bases. The CDR3 length is 18 residues. Looked up from germline, CDR1 is LNHDA and CDR2 is SQIVND (reference sequence). The CDR3 DNA follows: TGTGCCAGTAGTCGGGACATAGCGGGGGGGCATAGCACAGATACGCAGTATTTT. This codes for CASSRDIAGGHSTDTQYF.

This clone came up once. The chain links TRBV6-5 to TRBJ2-7; D gene ambiguous. The CDR3 runs 12 residues. CDR1 MNHEY and CDR2 SVGAGI come from the germline V gene. Between the trimmed V and J ends, which lost 5 bases and 4 bases, there was a span of 9 bases. As DNA, the CDR3 is TGTGCCAGCAGTAACCGACTGTACGAGCAGTACTTC. Protein product: CASSNRLYEQYF.

The rearrangement joins TRBV20-1 to TRBJ1-2, with no clear D. V was clipped by 3 bases and J by 7 bases, with 12 bases between them. Germline V gene lookup returns CDR1 DFQATT and CDR2 SNEGSKA (reference sequence). CDR3 size: 12 residues. The CDR3 DNA reads TGCAGTGCTAGTCGGGAGTTCGGTGGCTACACCTTC. It codes for CSASREFGGYTF.

The gene calls are TRBV10-1 and TRBJ2-2; 8 bases are shared with TRBD2. Per the germline V gene, CDR1 is WNHNN and CDR2 is SYGVQD (reference sequence). This CDR3 has 15 residues. V lost 2 bases, J lost 8 bases, and 7 bases stayed unmatched. The DNA of the CDR3 is TGCGCCAGCAGTGAGGGGACTAGTCCCTCTGGGGAGCTGTTTTTT. It translates to CASSEGTSPSGELFF.

V is TRBV25-1 and J is TRBJ2-3; D is unresolved. Germline lookup yields CDR1 MGHDK and CDR2 SYGVNS. V shed 3 bases and J shed 1 base, with 17 bases lying between them. The CDR3 consists of 17 residues. The CDR3 DNA reads TGTGCCAGCAGTGAGCCCAACCGAACCACAGGCACAGATACGCAGTATTTT. Translating it yields CASSEPNRTTGTDTQYF.

The chain employs TRBV19 and TRBJ1-1; weak D call: TRBD1 (5 bases). The germline CDR1 and CDR2 sequences are LNHDA and SQIVND (reference sequence). This CDR3 is 15 amino acids long. V was trimmed by 0 bases and J by 6 bases, leaving 14 bases between them. CDR3 sequence (DNA): TGTGCCAGTAGTATAGATAGCCCTATGGGGCCTGAAGCTTTCTTT. It yields the protein CASSIDSPMGPEAFF.

V and J are TRBV11-3 and TRBJ2-5, with 8 bases matching TRBD1. Germline assignment: CDR1 SGHNT and CDR2 YENEEA. The CDR3 contains 13 residues. V was pared by 5 bases and J by 7 bases, with 6 bases of the junction left unmatched. DNA of the CDR3: TGTGCCAGCAGCGCGACAGGGGTCGGGACCCAGTACTTC. This codes for CASSATGVGTQYF.

J is TRBJ1-5 and V is TRBV7-2; tentatively, D is TRBD1 (5 bases). CDR1 SGHTA and CDR2 FQGNSA come from the germline V gene. The CDR3 contains 16 residues. Trimming shortened V by 5 bases and J by 0 bases, and 14 bases separated the two germline ends. The CDR3 sequence is CASSPTGGNSNQPQHF. CDR3 bases: TGTGCCAGCAGCCCAACGGGGGGAAATAGCAATCAGCCCCAGCATTTT.

The chain employs TRBV28 and TRBJ2-7, with 11 positions matching TRBD1. Germline-derived CDR1 and CDR2 are MDHEN and SYDVKM. The CDR3 has 14 residues. The V segment lost 5 bases and the J segment 4 bases; nucleotides outside the gene matches: 4. CDR3 DNA sequence: TGTGCCAGCAGTATTGGACAGGGGGCATACGAGCAGTACTTC. Its translation is CASSIGQGAYEQYF. Full variable domain (remainder filled in from reference TRBV28 and TRBJ2-7): DVKVTQSSRYLVKRTGEKVFLECVQDMDHENMFWYRQDPGLGLRLIYFSYDVKMKEKGDIPEGYSVSREKKERFSLILESASTNQTSMYLCASSIGQGAYEQYFGPGTRLTVT.

The chain recombines TRBV4-3 with TRBJ1-5; 9 bases agree with TRBD1. This CDR3 has 14 residues. V trimming: 4 bases; J trimming: 4 bases; junction bases outside the gene matches: 2. Germline V CDR1 and CDR2: LGHNA, YSLEER. CDR3 sequence reads: CASSPDRGNQPQHF. The CDR3 DNA is TGCGCCAGCAGCCCGGACAGGGGAAATCAGCCCCAGCATTTT.

This clone has a single count. The chain has TRBV2 and TRBJ2-1; TRBD1 matches 9 bases. Germline V gene lookup returns CDR1 SNHLY and CDR2 FYNNEI. The CDR3 is 17 amino acids. J lost 6 bases, V lost 4 bases, and 13 bases had no gene match. This CDR3 reads CASSVNSGTGTSNEQFF. CDR3 DNA: TGTGCCAGCAGTGTCAATTCCGGGACAGGGACAAGCAATGAGCAGTTCTTC.

V usage is TRBV28 and J usage is TRBJ1-2; TRBD1 matches 7 bases. Germline V gene sequence: CDR1 MDHEN, CDR2 SYDVKM. This CDR3 is built from 13 residues. V dropped 6 bases and J dropped 4; count of bases not matched to a gene: 5. CDR3 sequence: CASSRQGLYGYTF. The DNA for the CDR3 is TGTGCCAGCAGCCGACAGGGCCTCTATGGCTACACCTTC.

A few counts support this clone. The rearrangement links TRBV11-3 to TRBJ1-3; D unresolved. CDR1 is SGHNT and CDR2 is YENEEA in the germline V gene. The CDR3 has 16 residues. V gave up 2 bases and J gave up 0 bases, with 11 bases separating them. For the CDR3, the DNA is TGTGCCAGCAGCTTATTGGCGGGAGCCTCTGGAAACACCATATATTTT. As protein: CASSLLAGASGNTIYF.

The CDR3 protein is CASSQVQGNSPLHF. The CDR3 DNA reads as TGTGCCAGCAGCCAAGTGCAGGGAAATTCACCCCTCCACTTT. The J gene is TRBJ1-6, the V gene TRBV3-1 (or the pseudogene TRBV3-2); possible D gene TRBD1, 5 bases. Between the trimmed V and J ends, which lost 1 base and 7 bases, there was a span of 8 bases. CDR1 is LGHDT and CDR2 is YNNKEL in the germline V gene (reference sequence). The CDR3 has 14 amino acids.

The chain uses TRBV10-2 and TRBJ2-1; TRBD1 agrees at 8 bases. The V gene end was trimmed by 8 bases and the J gene end by 9 bases; junction bases not matched to a gene: 9. The CDR3 has 13 residues. Per germline, CDR1 WSHSY and CDR2 SAAADI. The CDR3 DNA sequence: TGCGCCAGCTGGACAGGGTGGAACGGTGAGCAGTTCTTC. Translating gives CASWTGWNGEQFF.

Only a few counts were recorded for this clone. This chain links TRBV11-2 with TRBJ1-1; D unclear. Trimming took off 7 bases at V and 4 bases at J, with 22 bases between the two ends. This CDR3 region has 16 residues. Germline V gene data show CDR1 as SGHAT and CDR2 as FQNNGV. The CDR3 loop reads CASKGLRSRRGTEAFF. The CDR3 DNA sequence: TGTGCCAGCAAAGGCCTTAGGTCGAGGCGGGGCACTGAAGCTTTCTTT.

This clone came up once. J is TRBJ2-1 and V is TRBV7-8, with D possibly matching TRBD2 (6 bases). The CDR3 sequence is 17 residues long. Trimming took 5 bases from V and 7 from J, leaving 24 bases between them. Germline-derived CDR1 and CDR2 are SGHVS and FQNEAQ. The CDR3 is CASSRGPRDRSGNEQFF. The CDR3 DNA follows: TGTGCCAGCAGCCGAGGCCCGCGGGACCGCTCTGGGAATGAGCAGTTCTTC.

This chain joins TRBV20-1 and TRBJ2-3, with D perhaps assigned TRBD1 or TRBD2 (7 bases each). The CDR3 totals 15 residues. Germline CDR1 DFQATT, CDR2 SNEGSKA (reference sequence). V was cut by 5 bases and J by 2 bases, with 17 bases left in between. CDR3 bases: TGCAGTGCTGGTGGGAGGGACAGATACACAGATACGCAGTATTTT. Amino acid sequence: CSAGGRDRYTDTQYF.